The entry below gives a single TCR beta chain sequence along with its context. The antigen remains undetermined. CDR1 is SNHLY, CDR2 FYNNEI, per germline. The CDR3 is made up of 15 amino acids. The V gene end was trimmed by 7 bases and the J gene end by 4 bases; junction bases not matched to a gene: 8. This specimen comes from a study of T cells in Graves' hyperthyroidism and ophthalmopathy. From RNA transcripts, TCR beta CDR3 regions were amplified. Initially, a first-round RT-PCR of the TCR CDR3 employed the HTBI primer set. TCRdb fed the multiplex PCR reads into MiXCR, producing one record per CDR3 protein. The sample has under 400,000 distinct CDR3 sequences; 16% are singletons. Pregnant or lactating patients were excluded, as were those with uncontrolled infection or other autoimmune disease. Whole-study results and caveats: Most thyroid clonotypes that were expanded above 0.001 also turned up in blood.

The specimen sequenced was blood. The V call is TRBV2, the J call TRBJ1-5; 9 bases agree with TRBD1. The receptor comes from a man aged 25-40 years with Graves' hyperthyroidism. The CDR3 DNA is TGTGCCAGCAAGGAGGACAGGGGTTGGAATCAGCCCCAGCATTTT. It specifies CASKEDRGWNQPQHF.